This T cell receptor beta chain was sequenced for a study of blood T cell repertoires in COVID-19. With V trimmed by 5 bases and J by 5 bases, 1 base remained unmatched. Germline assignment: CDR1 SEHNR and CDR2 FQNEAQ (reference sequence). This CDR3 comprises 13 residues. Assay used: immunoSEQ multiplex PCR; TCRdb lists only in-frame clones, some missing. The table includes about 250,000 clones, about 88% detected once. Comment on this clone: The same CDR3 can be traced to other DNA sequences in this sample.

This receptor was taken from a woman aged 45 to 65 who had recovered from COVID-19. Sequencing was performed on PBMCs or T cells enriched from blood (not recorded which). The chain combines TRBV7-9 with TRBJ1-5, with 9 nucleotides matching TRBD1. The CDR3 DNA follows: TGTGCCAGCAGCCGACAGGGGGATCAGCCCCAGCATTTT. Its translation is CASSRQGDQPQHF.